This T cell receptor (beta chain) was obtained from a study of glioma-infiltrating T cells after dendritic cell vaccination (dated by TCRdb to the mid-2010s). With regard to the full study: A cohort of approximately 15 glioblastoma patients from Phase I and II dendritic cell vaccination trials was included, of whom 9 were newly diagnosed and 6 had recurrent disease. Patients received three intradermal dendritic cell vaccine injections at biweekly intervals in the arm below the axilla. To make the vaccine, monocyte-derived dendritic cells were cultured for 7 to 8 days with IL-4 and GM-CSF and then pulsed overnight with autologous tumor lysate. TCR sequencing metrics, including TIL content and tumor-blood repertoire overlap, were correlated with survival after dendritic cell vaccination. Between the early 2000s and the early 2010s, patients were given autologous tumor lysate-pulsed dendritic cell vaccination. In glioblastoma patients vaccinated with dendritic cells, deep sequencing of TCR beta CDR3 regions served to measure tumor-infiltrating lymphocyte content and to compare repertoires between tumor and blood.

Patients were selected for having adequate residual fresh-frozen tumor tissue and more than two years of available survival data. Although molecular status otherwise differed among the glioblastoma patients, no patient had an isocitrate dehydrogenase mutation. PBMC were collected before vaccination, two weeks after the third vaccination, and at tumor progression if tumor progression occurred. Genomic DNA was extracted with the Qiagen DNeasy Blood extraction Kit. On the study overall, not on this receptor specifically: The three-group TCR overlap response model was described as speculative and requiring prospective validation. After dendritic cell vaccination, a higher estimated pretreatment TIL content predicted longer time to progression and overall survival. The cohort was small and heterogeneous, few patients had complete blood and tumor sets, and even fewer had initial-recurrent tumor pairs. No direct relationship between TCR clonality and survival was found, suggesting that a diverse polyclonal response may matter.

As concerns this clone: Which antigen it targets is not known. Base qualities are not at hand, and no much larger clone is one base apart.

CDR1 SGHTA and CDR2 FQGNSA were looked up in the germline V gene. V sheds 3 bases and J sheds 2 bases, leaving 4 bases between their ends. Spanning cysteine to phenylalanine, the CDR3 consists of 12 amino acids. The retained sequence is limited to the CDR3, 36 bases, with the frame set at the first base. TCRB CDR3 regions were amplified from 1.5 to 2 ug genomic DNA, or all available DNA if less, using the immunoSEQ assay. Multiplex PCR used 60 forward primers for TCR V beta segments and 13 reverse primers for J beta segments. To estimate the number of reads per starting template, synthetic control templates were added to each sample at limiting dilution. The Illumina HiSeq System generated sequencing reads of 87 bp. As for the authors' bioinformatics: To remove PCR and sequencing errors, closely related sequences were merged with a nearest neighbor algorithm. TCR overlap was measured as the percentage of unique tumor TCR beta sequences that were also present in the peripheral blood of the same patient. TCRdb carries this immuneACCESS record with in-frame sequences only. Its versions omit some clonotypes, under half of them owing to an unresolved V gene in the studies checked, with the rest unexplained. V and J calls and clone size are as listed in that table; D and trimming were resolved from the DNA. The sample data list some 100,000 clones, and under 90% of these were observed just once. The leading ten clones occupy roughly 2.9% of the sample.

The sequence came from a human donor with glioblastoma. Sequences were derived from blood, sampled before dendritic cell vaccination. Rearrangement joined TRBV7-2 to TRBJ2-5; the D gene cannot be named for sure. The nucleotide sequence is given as TGTGCCAGCAGCTTTCAACAAGAGACCCAGTACTTC. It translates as CASSFQQETQYF.